Listed here are 22 T cell receptor beta chains from one sample, sequenced in a study of blood T cell repertoires in COVID-19. The repertoire was sequenced with immunoSEQ multiplex PCR; TCRdb's copy has only in-frame clones and lacks some. The table lists under 110,000 clones, 85% to 95% of them singletons. Material for sequencing was peripheral blood. The receptor source for this set is a man in his fifties or sixties with active COVID-19.

The CDR3 DNA reads TGTGCCAGCAGCCAAGGCACCGGGGGGAACACTGAAGCTTTCTTT. It encodes CASSQGTGGNTEAFF. V usage is TRBV6-5 and J usage is TRBJ1-1; tentatively, D is TRBD1 (5 bases). The CDR3 is made up of 15 amino acids. CDR1 is MNHEY and CDR2 is SVGAGI in the germline V gene. V was clipped by 6 bases and J by 1 base, with 15 bases between them.

This chain uses TRBV5-4 with TRBJ2-1, with TRBD2 as a possible D gene (6 bases). The germline CDR1 and CDR2 sequences are SGHNT and YYREEE (reference sequence). The V and J ends lost 3 bases and 1 base respectively, with 14 bases between them. The CDR3 contains 16 residues. Written as DNA, the CDR3 is TGTGCCAGCAGCTACGGAAGCGGGCAATCCTACAATGAGCAGTTCTTC. As protein: CASSYGSGQSYNEQFF.

This chain uses TRBV9 with TRBJ2-6; the D is unclear. Germline-derived CDR1 and CDR2 are SGDLS and YYNGEE. V lost 6 bases, J lost 2 bases, and 9 bases lay in between. The CDR3 extends over 14 amino acids. Here the CDR3 DNA reads TGTGCCAGCAAGGAGTGGGCTGGGGCCAACGTCCTGACTTTC. Translation: CASKEWAGANVLTF.

This clone has only one observation. The chain couples TRBV9 to TRBJ2-6; 10 nucleotides line up with TRBD2. With V trimmed by 2 bases and J by 4 bases, 15 bases remained unmatched. CDR1 and CDR2 from the germline V gene are SGDLS and YYNGEE. The CDR3 length is 20 residues. The CDR3 DNA is TGTGCCAGCAGCGTCCCCGCCCGACCAGCGGGAGGGAGAGGGGCCAACGTCCTGACTTTC. Its translation: CASSVPARPAGGRGANVLTF.

V and J are TRBV30 and TRBJ2-7, with TRBD1 identical over 8 bases. This CDR3 is 16 amino acids long. V was pared by 0 bases and J by 2 bases, with 9 bases of the junction left unmatched. CDR1 and CDR2 from the germline V gene are GTSNPN and SVGIG (reference sequence). The CDR3 DNA sequence: TGTGCCTGGAGTGTCCTTGACAGGGGTCCTACCTACGAGCAGTACTTC. Translation: CAWSVLDRGPTYEQYF.

The chain is built from TRBV5-4 and TRBJ2-1; the match to TRBD2 covers 12 bases. J lost 4 bases, V lost 7 bases, and 6 bases had no gene match. This CDR3 is built from 15 residues. Germline lookup yields CDR1 SGHNT and CDR2 YYREEE (reference sequence). CDR3 loop: CASSLTSGRYNEQFF. Here the CDR3 DNA reads TGTGCCAGCTCCCTGACTAGCGGGAGATACAATGAGCAGTTCTTC.

This chain uses TRBV28 with TRBJ2-5; D not certain. CDR3 size: 14 residues. V shed 6 bases and J shed 2 bases, with 13 bases lying between them. Germline V lookup: CDR1 MDHEN, CDR2 SYDVKM. Written as DNA, the CDR3 is TGTGCCAGCAGCCCCGAGGCAGCTCAAGAGACCCAGTACTTC. This gives the protein CASSPEAAQETQYF.

The rearrangement joins TRBV27 to TRBJ1-5, with D uncertain. The CDR3 runs 14 residues. V dropped 2 bases and J dropped 2 bases, with 7 bases sitting between them. Germline V lookup: CDR1 MNHEY, CDR2 SMNVEV (reference sequence). CDR3 coding DNA: TGTGCCAGCAGTTTAGCCTATCGCAATCAGCCCCAGCATTTT. It is translated as CASSLAYRNQPQHF.

The V gene is TRBV10-2, the J gene TRBJ2-4; D gene ambiguous. CDR1 is WSHSY, CDR2 SAAADI, per germline. The CDR3 extends over 15 amino acids. V lost 2 bases, J lost 7 bases, and 15 bases lay in between. CDR3 DNA sequence: TGCGCCAGCAGTGAGGCGGCCGTCTCGCTCAACATTCAGTACTTC. Its protein is CASSEAAVSLNIQYF.

In this sample, this clone turned up once. Here the CDR3 DNA reads TGTGCCAGCAGAACCGGACAGCTCTCCTACGAGCAGTACTTC. Amino acids: CASRTGQLSYEQYF. This chain links TRBV6-5 with TRBJ2-7; D perhaps matches TRBD1 (6 bases). V lost 6 bases and J 0 bases, leaving 12 bases between the germline ends. Germline V gene data show CDR1 as MNHEY and CDR2 as SVGAGI. CDR3 length: 14 amino acids.

This chain uses TRBV9 with TRBJ2-4, with TRBD2 as a possible D gene (6 bases). V gave up 1 base and J gave up 9 bases, with 14 bases separating them. The CDR3 covers 14 residues. Germline-derived CDR1 and CDR2 are SGDLS and YYNGEE. CDR3 bases: TGTGCCAGCAGCGTATCATGGGGGGTCGGCATTCAGTACTTC. Translating it yields CASSVSWGVGIQYF.

The V call is TRBV5-1, the J call TRBJ2-3, with TRBD2 matching 8 bases. V shed 0 bases and J 0 bases; nucleotides not matched to a gene: 3. CDR1 is SGHRS and CDR2 is YFSETQ in the germline V gene. This CDR3 is built from 16 residues. CDR3 sequence: CASSLAPSGSTDTQYF. CDR3 bases: TGCGCCAGCAGCTTGGCTCCTAGCGGGAGCACAGATACGCAGTATTTT.

The chain employs TRBV5-1 and TRBJ1-2; possibly TRBD1 for D (5 bases). V lost 0 bases, J lost 6 bases, and 15 bases lay in between. The CDR3 runs 15 residues. Germline-derived CDR1 and CDR2 are SGHRS and YFSETQ. The CDR3 reads CASSLEAGLLNGYTF. The CDR3 DNA sequence: TGCGCCAGCAGCTTGGAGGCAGGGTTACTTAATGGCTACACCTTC.

Notes on this clone: Other DNA sequences within the sample encode an identical CDR3. V gene TRBV9 combines with J gene TRBJ2-2; D uncertain. Trimming shortened V by 0 bases and J by 3 bases, and 3 bases separated the two germline ends. The CDR3 loop spans 13 amino acids. Germline CDR1 SGDLS, CDR2 YYNGEE. The CDR3 loop reads CASSVADTGELFF. The CDR3 region has the DNA TGTGCCAGCAGCGTAGCCGACACCGGGGAGCTGTTTTTT.

This chain connects TRBV25-1 to TRBJ2-7, with D possibly TRBD2 on 6 matching bases. Trimming pared 7 bases from V and 2 bases from J, leaving 21 bases between. Germline V gene sequence: CDR1 MGHDK, CDR2 SYGVNS. The CDR3 totals 16 residues. The CDR3 is CASTGQNPGRTYEQYF. The CDR3 nucleotides are TGTGCCAGCACCGGACAAAATCCAGGGAGGACCTACGAGCAGTACTTC.

V is TRBV3-1 (or the pseudogene TRBV3-2) and J is TRBJ1-1; 10 bases map to TRBD1. Germline loops: CDR1 LGHDT, CDR2 YNNKEL (reference sequence). The V gene end was trimmed by 8 bases and the J gene end by 6 bases; junction bases not matched to a gene: 9. This CDR3 contains 14 residues. The CDR3 loop is CASRPDRGGSEAFF. The CDR3 region has the DNA TGTGCCAGCCGACCGGACAGGGGGGGTTCTGAAGCTTTCTTT.

The rearrangement uses TRBV6-5 and TRBJ1-1, with D perhaps TRBD1 (5 bases). CDR3 length: 15 residues. From germline, CDR1 is MNHEY and CDR2 SVGAGI. V gave up 6 bases and J gave up 4 bases, with 18 bases separating them. DNA for the CDR3: TGTGCCAGCAGGTACGGGCGAGGGAGGGGCACTGAAGCTTTCTTT. Protein: CASRYGRGRGTEAFF.

The CDR3: CASSLKVLAGPSGELFF. The CDR3 bases are TGTGCCAGCAGCCTCAAGGTCCTAGCGGGACCCTCCGGGGAGCTGTTTTTT. V and J are TRBV4-2 and TRBJ2-2, with 9 bases identical to TRBD2. V was clipped by 4 bases and J by 6 bases; unmatched bases: 12. Per the germline V gene, CDR1 is LGHNA and CDR2 is YNFKEQ. This CDR3 has 17 residues.

This rearrangement joins TRBV19 to TRBJ1-5; the D is unclear. Germline assignment: CDR1 LNHDA and CDR2 SQIVND (reference sequence). Deletions cut 3 bases from V and 6 bases from J, with 9 bases between. There are 13 residues in the CDR3. The CDR3 loop is CASSITRGQPQHF. CDR3 sequence (DNA): TGTGCCAGTAGTATCACACGGGGTCAGCCCCAGCATTTT.

The V and J genes are TRBV9 and TRBJ1-6; D is ambiguous. Germline V CDR1 and CDR2: SGDLS, YYNGEE. The CDR3 is 15 amino acids. V lost 0 bases to trimming and J lost 6 bases, with 10 bases between them. CDR3 sequence: CASSVDVQPNSPLHF. Here the CDR3 DNA reads TGTGCCAGCAGCGTAGACGTACAGCCTAATTCACCCCTCCACTTT.

The rearrangement joins TRBV11-2 to TRBJ2-7; 11 bases match TRBD1. Trimming at V came to 1 base and at J to 6 bases, leaving 2 bases not matched to a gene. The CDR3 length is 14 residues. Germline loops: CDR1 SGHAT, CDR2 FQNNGV. The CDR3, as DNA: TGTGCCAGCAGCTTAGTTGGGACAGGGGGCGAGCAGTACTTC. Translated, it gives CASSLVGTGGEQYF. Full variable domain (missing parts from reference TRBV11-2 and TRBJ2-7): EAGVAQSPRYKIIEKRQSVAFWCNPISGHATLYWYQQILGQGPKLLIQFQNNGVVDDSQLPKDRFSAERLKGVDSTLKIQPAKLEDSAVYLCASSLVGTGGEQYFGPGTRLTVT.

The gene calls are TRBV28 and TRBJ2-7; D may be TRBD1 (6 bases). Trimming took off 6 bases at V and 0 bases at J, with 12 bases between the two ends. The length of the CDR3 is 14 residues. The V gene's germline CDR1 is MDHEN and CDR2 SYDVKM. Here the CDR3 DNA reads TGTGCCAGCAGGAGCGACAGGACCTCCTACGAGCAGTACTTC. This sequence encodes CASRSDRTSYEQYF. Full variable domain (rest looked up from reference TRBV28 and TRBJ2-7): DVKVTQSSRYLVKRTGEKVFLECVQDMDHENMFWYRQDPGLGLRLIYFSYDVKMKEKGDIPEGYSVSREKKERFSLILESASTNQTSMYLCASRSDRTSYEQYFGPGTRLTVT.